This TCR beta chain was recovered during a study of blood T cell repertoires in COVID-19. Across the whole study: The origin of the acute and convalescent COVID-19 samples was the United States, Italy and Spain. T cells, B-cell-depleted T cells, or PBMCs supplied cDNA or gDNA.

The assay was immunoSEQ multiplex PCR, and TCRdb's table has in-frame clones only and misses some. The sample contains some 170,000 clones, more than 80% of which appear only once. Specimen: peripheral blood. This TCR came from a human donor in a cohort sampled during active COVID-19.

CDR3 sequence (DNA): TGTGCCAGTAGTACCGGGACTGTCTTCAATGAGCAGTTCTTC. Protein product: CASSTGTVFNEQFF. The chain joins TRBV19 to TRBJ2-1, with a weak D call TRBD2 (6 bases). CDR3 length: 14 residues. CDR1 LNHDA and CDR2 SQIVND come from the germline V gene (reference sequence). Between the trimmed V and J ends, which lost 4 bases and 6 bases, there was a span of 13 bases.